One and the same sample provided the 22 T cell receptor beta chains below, sequenced in a study of blood T cell repertoires in COVID-19. The method was immunoSEQ multiplex PCR; TCRdb's version includes in-frame clones alone and lacks a portion of them. The data show 250,000 or so clones, 75% to 90% seen once. The sample was PBMCs or T cells enriched from blood (not recorded which). The receptors were sampled from a woman in her thirties or forties who had been exposed to COVID-19.

This clone appeared once. The rearrangement joins TRBV7-8 to TRBJ2-7; TRBD2 matches 9 bases. Trimming removed 1 base from V and 4 bases from J; junction bases left unmatched: 5. CDR3 length equals 15 residues. CDR1 is SGHVS, CDR2 FQNEAQ, per germline. The CDR3 DNA reads as TGTGCCAGCAGCTTAGTAGCGGGAGTGCTATACGAGCAGTACGTC. It yields the protein CASSLVAGVLYEQYV.

The chain has TRBV18 and TRBJ2-1; the D gene is possibly TRBD2 (6 bases). This CDR3 has 13 amino acids. The V gene's germline CDR1 is KGHSH and CDR2 LQKENI. The germline V and J ends were trimmed by 4 bases and 5 bases, with 9 bases remaining between them. This chain's CDR3 is CASSRGGDNEQFF. The CDR3, as DNA: TGTGCCAGCTCACGCGGAGGGGACAATGAGCAGTTCTTC.

This sequence joins TRBV2 and TRBJ1-1; TRBD1 matches at 7 bases. The V gene end was trimmed by 2 bases and the J gene end by 1 base; junction bases not matched to a gene: 4. The germline gives CDR1 SNHLY, CDR2 FYNNEI. The CDR3 extends over 15 amino acids. CDR3 nucleotide sequence: TGTGCCAGCAGTGAAAATCCAGGGGGGAACACTGAAGCTTTCTTT. Protein sequence: CASSENPGGNTEAFF.

This clone appeared a single time. J is TRBJ2-3 and V is TRBV27; 8 bases are a match to TRBD2. This CDR3 is 18 amino acids long. Germline assignment: CDR1 MNHEY and CDR2 SMNVEV (reference sequence). J lost 4 bases, V lost 1 base, and 13 bases had no gene match. CDR3 residues: CASSLLAGRYQGADTQYF. CDR3 coding DNA: TGTGCCAGCAGTTTATTAGCGGGAAGGTATCAAGGGGCAGATACGCAGTATTTT.

V and J are TRBV9 and TRBJ1-3; tentatively, D is TRBD1 (6 bases). The CDR3 is made up of 15 amino acids. The germline V gene has CDR1 SGDLS and CDR2 YYNGEE. V lost 4 bases and J 4 bases, leaving 15 bases between the germline ends. DNA for the CDR3: TGTGCCAGCAGCCCCACACAGGGACGCGGAAACACCATATATTTT. Its protein is CASSPTQGRGNTIYF. Looking up the rest from reference TRBV9 and TRBJ1-3 gives the full variable domain: DSGVTQTPKHLITATGQRVTLRCSPRSGDLSVYWYQQSLDQGLQFLIQYYNGEERAKGNILERFSAQQFPDLHSELNLSSLELGDSALYFCASSPTQGRGNTIYFGEGSWLTVV.

V is TRBV5-8 and J is TRBJ1-5, with a possible D match to TRBD1 (6 bases). Germline CDR1 and CDR2: SGHTS and YDEGEE. Trimming removed 5 bases from V and 3 bases from J, with 18 bases in between. The CDR3 covers 16 residues. The CDR3 region has the DNA TGTGCCAGCAGTCCTCGACAGGCATTGTACAATCAGCCCCAGCATTTT. Its protein is CASSPRQALYNQPQHF.

The rearrangement uses TRBV16 and TRBJ1-5; possible D gene TRBD1, 6 bases. The germline gives CDR1 KGHSY, CDR2 FQNENV. V was pared by 6 bases and J by 6 bases, with 12 bases between. The length of the CDR3 is 13 residues. In DNA form, the CDR3 reads TGTGCCAGCAGAATACAGGGAACTCAGCCCCAGCATTTT. Its translation: CASRIQGTQPQHF.

This clone showed up just a few times. V usage is TRBV9 and J usage is TRBJ1-2; D gene ambiguous. This CDR3 has 15 residues. CDR1 and CDR2 from the germline V gene are SGDLS and YYNGEE. Trimming left V 2 bases short and J 4 bases short, with 15 bases between. The CDR3 is CASSVGLIPLYGYTF. CDR3 DNA sequence: TGTGCCAGCAGCGTTGGACTGATCCCTCTCTATGGCTACACCTTC.

The rearrangement joins TRBV18 to TRBJ1-5, with D possibly matching TRBD1 (5 bases). Germline values: CDR1 KGHSH, CDR2 LQKENI. Trimming removed 6 bases at V and 1 base at J, with 7 bases between. This CDR3 region has 13 residues. CDR3 coding DNA: TGTGCCAGCTCCCAGGGAAGCAATCAGCCCCAGCATTTT. It is translated as CASSQGSNQPQHF.

The rearrangement joins TRBV7-3 to TRBJ2-1; 7 bases fit TRBD2. Per germline, CDR1 SGHTA and CDR2 FQGTGA. V was clipped by 2 bases and J by 0 bases; unmatched bases: 13. The CDR3 is 19 amino acids. CDR3 sequence (DNA): TGTGCCAGCAGCTTACGGGCTAGCGGCCTTCTAAGCTCCTACAATGAGCAGTTCTTC. This translates into CASSLRASGLLSSYNEQFF.

The rearrangement joins TRBV7-2 to TRBJ2-5; 13 bases are shared with TRBD2. Germline assignment: CDR1 SGHTA and CDR2 FQGNSA. The CDR3 has 15 amino acids. J lost 4 bases, V lost 5 bases, and 4 bases had no gene match. The CDR3, as DNA: TGTGCCAGCAGCACTAGCGGGGGGGCCCCAGAGACCCAGTACTTC. This encodes CASSTSGGAPETQYF.

The genes are TRBV3-1 (or the pseudogene TRBV3-2) and TRBJ2-3; 10 nucleotides align to TRBD2. This CDR3 is 21 amino acids long. The junction had 19 bases not matched to a gene; V was cut back by 2 bases and J by 2 bases. CDR1 and CDR2 from the germline V gene are LGHDT and YNNKEL (reference sequence). For the CDR3, the DNA is TGTGCCAGCAGCCAAAACCCCGCTAGTCTAGCGGGGGAGAGAAACACAGATACGCAGTATTTT. This gives the protein CASSQNPASLAGERNTDTQYF.

In this sample, this clone turned up a few times. J is TRBJ2-1 and V is TRBV3-1 (or the pseudogene TRBV3-2), with unresolved D. Trimming shortened V by 3 bases and J by 4 bases, and 4 bases separated the two germline ends. The CDR3 is made up of 12 amino acids. Germline CDR1 and CDR2: LGHDT and YNNKEL (reference sequence). The CDR3 loop reads CASSHPYNEQFF. As DNA, the CDR3 is TGTGCCAGCAGCCACCCGTACAATGAGCAGTTCTTC.

The chain links TRBV7-2 to TRBJ2-5, with TRBD2 identical over 8 bases. Trimming cost V 4 bases and J 2 bases; bases outside gene matches: 3. The germline CDR1 and CDR2 sequences are SGHTA and FQGNSA. This CDR3 has 14 residues. CDR3 in amino acids: CASSYRGGQETQYF. DNA of the CDR3: TGTGCCAGCAGCTATCGGGGGGGGCAAGAGACCCAGTACTTC.

The CDR3 coding sequence is TGTGCCAGCAGTTCACCGGACAGGGGGGGCACTGAAGCTTTCTTT. It specifies CASSSPDRGGTEAFF. This chain links TRBV28 with TRBJ1-1; 10 nucleotides align to TRBD1. In germline, CDR1 is MDHEN, CDR2 SYDVKM. The CDR3 sequence is 15 residues long. With 4 bases clipped from V and 4 bases from J, the junction kept 6 bases outside the gene matches.

The rearrangement joins TRBV9 to TRBJ2-4; D remains unclear. CDR1 is SGDLS and CDR2 is YYNGEE in the germline V gene. The CDR3 totals 16 residues. Trimming pared 4 bases from V and 0 bases from J, leaving 14 bases between. The CDR3, as DNA: TGTGCCAGCAGCCCCCGGGTGGATCTAGCCAAAAACATTCAGTACTTC. This translates into CASSPRVDLAKNIQYF.

The chain couples TRBV24-1 to TRBJ2-5, with a tentative D call TRBD1 (5 bases). The CDR3 consists of 15 residues. V was clipped by 4 bases and J by 2 bases, with 13 bases between them. The V gene's germline CDR1 is KGHDR and CDR2 SFDVKD. For the CDR3, the DNA is TGTGCCACCAGTGAAGGGGCGGCAGGACAAGAGACCCAGTACTTC. Amino acids: CATSEGAAGQETQYF.

The V and J genes are TRBV7-2 and TRBJ1-6; 7 bases line up with TRBD1. Germline V CDR1 and CDR2: SGHTA, FQGNSA. The CDR3 covers 12 residues. V lost 5 bases to trimming and J lost 10 bases; unmatched junction nucleotides: 2. DNA for the CDR3: TGTGCCAGCAGCCTACAGGGGTCACCCCTCCACTTT. Translated: CASSLQGSPLHF.

V usage is TRBV4-2 and J usage is TRBJ1-1; D is unclear. CDR1 is LGHNA and CDR2 is YNFKEQ in the germline V gene. V shed 2 bases and J shed 0 bases, with 10 bases lying between them. The CDR3 contains 15 residues. This CDR3 is CASSQSYNMNTEAFF. For the CDR3, the DNA is TGTGCCAGCAGCCAATCATATAACATGAACACTGAAGCTTTCTTT.

This chain connects TRBV7-8 to TRBJ1-2; tentative D call: TRBD1 (6 bases). V lost 5 bases and J 4 bases, leaving 11 bases between the germline ends. From germline, CDR1 is SGHVS and CDR2 FQNEAQ. This CDR3 spans 13 amino acids. CDR3 bases: TGTGCCAGCAGCAAGGACAGAATCTATGGCTACACCTTC. Protein sequence: CASSKDRIYGYTF.

The chain combines TRBV5-4 with TRBJ2-5, with 11 bases lining up with TRBD2. Germline CDR1 is SGHNT and CDR2 is YYREEE (reference sequence). The CDR3 spans 14 residues. Trimming removed 4 bases from V and 4 bases from J; junction bases left unmatched: 3. The CDR3 reads CASSISGGAETQYF. The CDR3 DNA reads TGTGCCAGCAGCATTAGCGGGGGGGCAGAGACCCAGTACTTC.

This clone was seen a few times. The V and J genes are TRBV18 and TRBJ1-1; D is perhaps TRBD1 (5 bases). The germline V gene encodes CDR1 KGHSH and CDR2 LQKENI. The CDR3 has 13 amino acids. Trimming shortened V by 5 bases and J by 0 bases, and 7 bases separated the two germline ends. CDR3 region: CASSWGVNTEAFF. Here the CDR3 DNA reads TGTGCCAGCTCATGGGGGGTGAACACTGAAGCTTTCTTT.